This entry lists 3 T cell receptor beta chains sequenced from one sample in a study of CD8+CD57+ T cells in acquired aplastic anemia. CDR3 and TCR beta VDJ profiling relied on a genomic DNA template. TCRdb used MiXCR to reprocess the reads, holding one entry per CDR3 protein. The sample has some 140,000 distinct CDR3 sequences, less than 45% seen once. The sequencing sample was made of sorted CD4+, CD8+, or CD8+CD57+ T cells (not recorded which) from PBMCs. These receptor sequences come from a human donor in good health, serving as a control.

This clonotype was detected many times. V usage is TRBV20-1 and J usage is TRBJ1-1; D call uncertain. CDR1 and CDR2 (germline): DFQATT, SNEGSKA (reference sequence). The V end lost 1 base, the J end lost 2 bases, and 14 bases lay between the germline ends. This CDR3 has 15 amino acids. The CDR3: CSARGSTGANTEAFF. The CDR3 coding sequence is TGCAGTGCTAGAGGCTCGACGGGAGCAAACACTGAAGCTTTCTTT.

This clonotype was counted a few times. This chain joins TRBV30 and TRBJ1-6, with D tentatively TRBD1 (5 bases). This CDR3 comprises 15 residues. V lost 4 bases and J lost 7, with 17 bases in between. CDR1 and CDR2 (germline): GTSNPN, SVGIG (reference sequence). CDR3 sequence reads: CAWNRNRKRNSPLHF. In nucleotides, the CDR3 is TGTGCCTGGAACAGAAACAGGAAAAGGAATTCACCCCTCCACTTT. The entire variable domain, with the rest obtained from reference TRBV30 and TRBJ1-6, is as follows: SQTIHQWPATLVQPVGSPLSLECTVEGTSNPNLYWYRQAAGRGLQLLFYSVGIGQISSEVPQNLSASRPQDRQFILSSKKLLLSDSGFYLCAWNRNRKRNSPLHFGNGTRLTVT.

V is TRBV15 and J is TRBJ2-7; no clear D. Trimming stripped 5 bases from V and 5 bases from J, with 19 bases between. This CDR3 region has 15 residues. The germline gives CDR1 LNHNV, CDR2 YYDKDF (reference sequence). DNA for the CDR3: TGTGCCACCAGCCCAACGCCGGGCCCGGTGGACGAGCAGTACTTC. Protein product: CATSPTPGPVDEQYF.